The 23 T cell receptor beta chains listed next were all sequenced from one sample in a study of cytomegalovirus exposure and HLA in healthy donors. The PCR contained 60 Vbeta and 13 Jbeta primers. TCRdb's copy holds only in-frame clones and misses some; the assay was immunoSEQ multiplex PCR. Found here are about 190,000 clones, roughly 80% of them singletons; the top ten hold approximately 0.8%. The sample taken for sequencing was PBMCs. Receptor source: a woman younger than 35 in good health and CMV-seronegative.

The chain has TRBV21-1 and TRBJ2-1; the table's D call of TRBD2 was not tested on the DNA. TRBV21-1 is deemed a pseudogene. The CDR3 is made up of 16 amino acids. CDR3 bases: TGTGCCAGCAGCAACCGAGAGCGGGGGAAAGGCAATGAGCAGTTCTTC. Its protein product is CASSNRERGKGNEQFF.

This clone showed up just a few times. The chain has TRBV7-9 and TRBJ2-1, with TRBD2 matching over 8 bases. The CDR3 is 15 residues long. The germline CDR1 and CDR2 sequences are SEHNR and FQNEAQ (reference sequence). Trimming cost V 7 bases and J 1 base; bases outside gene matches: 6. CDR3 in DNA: TGTGCCAGCACCGGCGGGGGGAGTTCCTACAATGAGCAGTTCTTC. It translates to CASTGGGSSYNEQFF.

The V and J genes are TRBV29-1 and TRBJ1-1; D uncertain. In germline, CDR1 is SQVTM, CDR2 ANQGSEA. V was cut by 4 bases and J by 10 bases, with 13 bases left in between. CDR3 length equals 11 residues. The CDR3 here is CSVVEITVAFF. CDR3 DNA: TGCAGCGTTGTAGAAATCACAGTAGCTTTCTTT.

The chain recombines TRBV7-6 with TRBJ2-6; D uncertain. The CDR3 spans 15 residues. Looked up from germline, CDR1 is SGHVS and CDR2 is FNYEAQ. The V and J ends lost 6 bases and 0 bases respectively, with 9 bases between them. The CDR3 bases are TGTGCCAGCAGACCGTCCGGCTCTGGGGCCAACGTCCTGACTTTC. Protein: CASRPSGSGANVLTF.

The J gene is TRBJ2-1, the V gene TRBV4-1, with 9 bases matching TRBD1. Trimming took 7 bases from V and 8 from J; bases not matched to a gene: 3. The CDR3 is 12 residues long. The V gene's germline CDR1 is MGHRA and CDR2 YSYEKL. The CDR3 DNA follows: TGCGCCAGCAACCGGGACAGGGATGAGCAGTTCTTC. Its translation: CASNRDRDEQFF.

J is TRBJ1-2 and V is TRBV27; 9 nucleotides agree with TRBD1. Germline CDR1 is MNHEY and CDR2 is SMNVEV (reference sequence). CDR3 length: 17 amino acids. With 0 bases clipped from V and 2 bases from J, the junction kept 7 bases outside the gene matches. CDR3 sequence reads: CASSLSRTGGINYGYTF. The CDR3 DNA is TGTGCCAGCAGTTTATCGCGTACAGGGGGCATCAACTATGGCTACACCTTC.

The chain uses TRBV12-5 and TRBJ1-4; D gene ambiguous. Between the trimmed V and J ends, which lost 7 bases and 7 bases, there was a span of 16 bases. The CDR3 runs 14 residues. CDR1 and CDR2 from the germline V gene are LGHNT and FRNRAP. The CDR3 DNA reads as TGTGCTAGTGCCCCCCACCGGTACAGTGAAAAACTGTTTTTT. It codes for CASAPHRYSEKLFF.

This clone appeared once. The DNA for the CDR3 is TGTGCCAGCAGCCCCTCCTGGGAGGGAGGTCGGAAGACCCAGTACTTC. Translating gives CASSPSWEGGRKTQYF. The chain couples TRBV7-2 to TRBJ2-5; the match to TRBD2 covers 7 bases. V lost 5 bases and J lost 6; bases outside the gene matches: 15. This CDR3 region has 16 residues. Per germline, CDR1 SGHTA and CDR2 FQGNSA.

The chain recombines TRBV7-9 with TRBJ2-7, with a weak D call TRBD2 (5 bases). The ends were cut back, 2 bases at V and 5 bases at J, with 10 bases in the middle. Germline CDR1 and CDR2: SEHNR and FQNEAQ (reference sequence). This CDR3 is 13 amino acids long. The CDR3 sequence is CASSLTTMDEQYF. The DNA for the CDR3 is TGTGCCAGCAGCTTAACGACTATGGACGAGCAGTACTTC.

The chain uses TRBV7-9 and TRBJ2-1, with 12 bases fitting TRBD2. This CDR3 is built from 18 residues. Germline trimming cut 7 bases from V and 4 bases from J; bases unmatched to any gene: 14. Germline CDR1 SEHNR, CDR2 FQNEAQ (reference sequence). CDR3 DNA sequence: TGTGCCAGCAACGGAGGACTAGCGGGGATCGGAATTTACAATGAGCAGTTCTTC. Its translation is CASNGGLAGIGIYNEQFF.

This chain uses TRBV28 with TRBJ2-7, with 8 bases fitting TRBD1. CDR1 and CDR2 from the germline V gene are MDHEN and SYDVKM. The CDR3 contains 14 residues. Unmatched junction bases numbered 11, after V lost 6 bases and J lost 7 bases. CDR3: CASRASDRDGEQYF. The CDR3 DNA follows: TGTGCCAGCAGGGCGTCGGACAGGGACGGAGAGCAGTACTTC.

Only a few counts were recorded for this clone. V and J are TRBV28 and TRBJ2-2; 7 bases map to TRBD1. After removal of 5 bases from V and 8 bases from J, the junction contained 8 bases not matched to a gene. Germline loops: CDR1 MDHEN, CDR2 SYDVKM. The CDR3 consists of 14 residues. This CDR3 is CASSNRGPWGELFF. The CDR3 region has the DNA TGTGCCAGCAGTAACAGGGGTCCGTGGGGGGAGCTGTTTTTT.

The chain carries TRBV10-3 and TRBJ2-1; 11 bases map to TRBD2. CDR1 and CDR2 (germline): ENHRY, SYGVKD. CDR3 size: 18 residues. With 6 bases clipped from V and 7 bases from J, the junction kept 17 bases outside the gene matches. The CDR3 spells CAISKLAGDPRSWNEQFF. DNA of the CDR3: TGTGCCATCAGCAAACTAGCGGGGGACCCGAGATCGTGGAATGAGCAGTTCTTC.

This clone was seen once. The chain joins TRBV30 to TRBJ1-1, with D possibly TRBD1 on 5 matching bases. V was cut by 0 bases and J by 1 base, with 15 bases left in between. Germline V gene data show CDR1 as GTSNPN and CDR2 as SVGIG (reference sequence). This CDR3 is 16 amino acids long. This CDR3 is CAWSVHEAGENTEAFF. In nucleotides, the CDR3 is TGTGCCTGGAGTGTACATGAGGCGGGGGAGAACACTGAAGCTTTCTTT.

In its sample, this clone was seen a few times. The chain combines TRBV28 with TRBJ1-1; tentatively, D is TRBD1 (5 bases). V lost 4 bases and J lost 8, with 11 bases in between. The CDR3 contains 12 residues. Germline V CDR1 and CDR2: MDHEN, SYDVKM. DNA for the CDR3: TGTGCCAGCAGTTGGACAACCTCGGAAGCTTTCTTT. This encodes CASSWTTSEAFF.

The CDR3 bases are TGTGCCAGCAGCCCGCCGCGGACAGGGGGGGAAACTGAAGCTTTCTTT. Its protein product is CASSPPRTGGETEAFF. The V and J genes are TRBV7-9 and TRBJ1-1; TRBD1 agrees at 10 bases. V shed 5 bases and J 5 bases; nucleotides not matched to a gene: 11. Per germline, CDR1 SEHNR and CDR2 FQNEAQ (reference sequence). The CDR3 loop spans 16 amino acids.

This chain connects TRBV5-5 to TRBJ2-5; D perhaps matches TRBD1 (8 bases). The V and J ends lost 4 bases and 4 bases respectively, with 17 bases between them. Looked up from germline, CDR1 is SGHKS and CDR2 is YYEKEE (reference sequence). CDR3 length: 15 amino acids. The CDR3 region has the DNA TGTGCCAGCAGCGGGGGAACAGGGGGGGGAGAGACCCAGTACTTC. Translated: CASSGGTGGGETQYF.

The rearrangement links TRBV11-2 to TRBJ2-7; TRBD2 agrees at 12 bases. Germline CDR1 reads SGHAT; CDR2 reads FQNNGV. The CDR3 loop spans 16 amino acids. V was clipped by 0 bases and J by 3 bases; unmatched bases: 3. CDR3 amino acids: CASSLDLAGGGYEQYF. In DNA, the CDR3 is TGTGCCAGCAGCTTAGACCTAGCGGGAGGGGGCTACGAGCAGTACTTC.

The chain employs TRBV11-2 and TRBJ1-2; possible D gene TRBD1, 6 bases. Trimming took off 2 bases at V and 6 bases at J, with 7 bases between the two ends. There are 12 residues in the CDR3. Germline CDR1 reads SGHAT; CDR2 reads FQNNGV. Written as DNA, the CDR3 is TGTGCCAGCAGCTTATCAGGGGATGGCTACACCTTC. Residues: CASSLSGDGYTF.

This CDR3 is CASREGLAGTSSSYNEQFF. The CDR3 DNA follows: TGTGCCAGCAGGGAGGGACTAGCGGGGACCTCCAGCTCCTACAATGAGCAGTTCTTC. V and J are TRBV7-9 and TRBJ2-1; TRBD2 agrees at 13 bases. V was clipped by 6 bases and J by 0 bases; unmatched bases: 11. In germline, CDR1 is SEHNR, CDR2 FQNEAQ (reference sequence). The CDR3 consists of 19 residues.

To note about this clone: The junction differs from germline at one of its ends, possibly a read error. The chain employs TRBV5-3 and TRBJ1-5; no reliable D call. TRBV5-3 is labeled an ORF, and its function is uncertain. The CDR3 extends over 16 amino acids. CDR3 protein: CARSLEKMYSNQPQHF. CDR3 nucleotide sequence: TGTGCCAGAAGCTTAGAAAAGATGTATAGCAATCAGCCTCAGCATTTT.

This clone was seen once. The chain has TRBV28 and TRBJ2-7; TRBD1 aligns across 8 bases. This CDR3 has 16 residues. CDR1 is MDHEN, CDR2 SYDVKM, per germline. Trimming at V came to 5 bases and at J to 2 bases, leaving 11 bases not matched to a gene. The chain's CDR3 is CASSPLGTGHTYEQYF. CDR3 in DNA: TGTGCCAGCAGTCCATTAGGGACAGGTCATACCTACGAGCAGTACTTC.

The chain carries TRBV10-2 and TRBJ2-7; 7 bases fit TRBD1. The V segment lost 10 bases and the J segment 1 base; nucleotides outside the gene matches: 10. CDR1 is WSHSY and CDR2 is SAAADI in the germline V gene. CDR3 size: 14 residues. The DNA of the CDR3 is TGCGCCACAGAACGAACAGGGGAATCCTACGAGCAGTACTTC. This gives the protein CATERTGESYEQYF.